This T cell receptor beta chain was obtained from a study of T-cell memory formation after mild COVID-19. Across the whole study: The TCR clusters were mostly specific to one donor.

Comments on this clonotype: Its matching antigen is unknown.

TCRdb ran MiXCR on the 5' RACE reads and lists one entry per CDR3 protein. The sample has nearly 250,000 distinct CDR3 sequences, approximately 15% seen once. The CDR3 covers 16 residues. Germline V gene sequence: CDR1 SGDLS, CDR2 YYNGEE. V dropped 0 bases and J dropped 6; count of bases not matched to a gene: 8. Study-wide points: Specificity for SARS-CoV-2 was not confirmed among the second-wave clones peaking on day 37.

The rearrangement joins TRBV9 to TRBJ2-1; 8 bases are a match to TRBD2. The TCR was taken from an adult woman who had mild COVID-19 (a few samples of this study predate the infection). Cell type and time point are not known. Sequenced material: PBMCs or a T cell subset sorted from them (not recorded which). The CDR3 loop reads CASSVDIGRAFNEQFF. CDR3 nucleotide sequence: TGTGCCAGCAGCGTAGATATCGGGAGGGCCTTCAATGAGCAGTTCTTC. Drawing the rest from reference TRBV9 and TRBJ2-1, the complete variable domain is DSGVTQTPKHLITATGQRVTLRCSPRSGDLSVYWYQQSLDQGLQFLIQYYNGEERAKGNILERFSAQQFPDLHSELNLSSLELGDSALYFCASSVDIGRAFNEQFFGPGTRLTVL.